This is a list of T cell receptor beta chains from one sample in a study of CD8+CD57+ T cells in acquired aplastic anemia. TCRdb analysed the reads with MiXCR anew, one entry per CDR3 protein. The sample has 180,000 or so distinct CDR3 sequences, around 48% seen once; the top ten hold roughly 2%. What was sequenced was sorted CD4+, CD8+, or CD8+CD57+ T cells (not recorded which) from PBMCs. Source of these receptors: a human donor with aplastic anemia. CDR3s include the opening cysteine and the closing phenylalanine or tryptophan. D genes are given only for firm matches. Clone size is shown for a subset of rows, as once, few, many or a class of expanded clone.

>NA|TRBJ2-1|NA|TRBV7-2
CASSLVGGEQFF
TGTGCCAGCAGCTTAGTTGGAGGTGAGCAGTTCTTC
>many|TRBJ1-5|NA|TRBV7-2
CASSLEGLSNQPQHF
TGTGCCAGCAGCTTAGAAGGGCTTAGCAATCAGCCCCAGCATTTT
>few|TRBJ1-2|TRBD1|TRBV20-1
CSASLSGTANYGYTF
TGCAGTGCTAGCCTAAGCGGGACAGCTAACTATGGCTACACCTTC
>few|TRBJ2-5|NA|TRBV2
CASSPVHDQYF
TGTGCCAGCAGTCCTGTTCACGACCAGTACTTC
>many|TRBJ1-4|NA|TRBV19
CASRSAGPVSEKLFF
TGTGCCAGTAGATCTGCGGGCCCCGTGTCGGAAAAACTGTTTTTT
>once|TRBJ1-6|NA|TRBV5-8
CASSLGQKGSPLHF
TGTGCCAGCAGCTTGGGACAAAAAGGTTCACCCCTCCACTTT
>NA|TRBJ2-5|NA|TRBV20-1
CSARVGETQYF
TGCAGTGCTAGAGTGGGTGAGACCCAGTACTTC
>NA|TRBJ1-4|NA|TRBV5-4
CASSLDGSGLFF
TGTGCCAGCAGCTTGGACGGGAGCGGACTGTTTTTT
>NA|TRBJ2-1|NA|TRBV7-2
CASSEGQEFF
TGTGCCAGCAGCGAGGGTCAGGAGTTCTTC
>NA|TRBJ1-6|NA|TRBV2
CASSEEQGRGSPLHF
TGTGCCAGCAGTGAAGAGCAGGGCAGGGGTTCACCCCTCCACTTT
>NA|TRBJ2-1|TRBD2|TRBV10-3
CAISASGSGDEQFF
TGTGCCATCAGCGCTAGCGGGAGCGGCGATGAGCAGTTCTTC
>many|TRBJ2-3|NA|TRBV5-1
CASSPDRHTDTQYF
TGCGCCAGCAGCCCAGACCGTCACACAGATACGCAGTATTTT
>many|TRBJ1-5|NA|TRBV20-1
CSATLGAGSNQPQHF
TGCAGTGCTACGCTTGGCGCAGGGAGCAATCAGCCCCAGCATTTT
>many|TRBJ1-2|TRBD1|TRBV6-1
CASLKPGQGQLFYGYTF
TGTGCCAGCCTTAAACCGGGACAGGGCCAGCTCTTCTATGGCTACACCTTC
>NA|TRBJ1-1|NA|TRBV2
CASRPEYGKTEAFF
TGTGCCAGCAGGCCGGAGTACGGGAAGACTGAAGCTTTCTTT
>NA|TRBJ2-2|NA|TRBV15
CATSGWNTGELFF
TGTGCCACCAGCGGATGGAACACCGGGGAGCTGTTTTTT
>many|TRBJ2-7|NA|TRBV15
CATSREGVGGYEQYF
TGTGCCACCAGCAGAGAAGGGGTCGGTGGGTACGAGCAGTACTTC
>few|TRBJ1-4|NA|TRBV7-7
CASSLTENEKLFF
TGTGCTAGCAGCTTGACTGAGAATGAAAAACTGTTTTTT
>many|TRBJ2-3|NA|TRBV10-3
CAILDGRTDTQYF
TGTGCCATCCTTGACGGGCGCACAGATACGCAGTATTTT
>NA|TRBJ1-2|TRBD1|TRBV10-1
CASSKPTGAHTF
TGCGCCAGCAGTAAACCGACAGGGGCCCACACCTTC
>few|TRBJ1-2|NA|TRBV20-1
CSARGVGYGYTF
TGCAGTGCTAGAGGGGTAGGCTATGGCTACACCTTC
>NA|TRBJ2-2|TRBD2|TRBV10-3
CAISESSLAGINTGELFF
TGTGCCATCAGTGAGTCGTCGCTAGCGGGGATAAACACCGGGGAGCTGTTTTTT
>NA|TRBJ2-5|NA|TRBV14
CASSQRRAQGGETQYF
TGTGCCAGCAGCCAACGCCGCGCGCAGGGAGGCGAGACCCAGTACTTC
>NA|TRBJ2-3|NA|TRBV7-3
CASRDRTTDTQYF
TGTGCCAGCAGAGACAGGACCACAGATACGCAGTATTTT
>NA|TRBJ1-6|TRBD1|TRBV11-2
CTSGLDAGGSSPLRF
TGTACCAGCGGCTTAGATGCAGGGGGTAGTTCACCCCTCCGCTTT
>NA|TRBJ1-1|NA|TRBV7-8
CASSLRAGGAATNTEAFF
TGTGCCAGCAGCTTACGAGCCGGGGGGGCAGCCACGAACACTGAAGCTTTCTTT
>many|TRBJ2-3|NA|TRBV5-4
CASSLEGLRTDTQYF
TGTGCCAGCAGCTTGGAGGGACTTCGCACAGATACGCAGTATTTT
>many|TRBJ2-1|NA|TRBV18
CASSPPSQGDNEQFF
TGTGCCAGCTCACCACCGTCTCAGGGTGACAATGAGCAGTTCTTC
>NA|TRBJ2-7|TRBD1|TRBV20-1
CSASATGGYEQYF
TGCAGTGCTAGTGCGACAGGGGGTTACGAGCAGTACTTC
>once|TRBJ2-2|NA|TRBV5-6
CASSLDLDTGELFF
TGTGCCAGCAGCCTGGACTTAGACACCGGGGAGCTGTTTTTT
>NA|TRBJ1-1|TRBD1|TRBV11-2
CASSVRDRDSAFF
TGTGCCAGCAGTGTTCGGGACAGGGACTCTGCTTTCTTT
>few|TRBJ2-3|TRBD2|TRBV5-1
CASSPQAGGRDTQYF
TGCGCCAGCAGCCCCCAAGCGGGAGGGAGGGATACGCAGTATTTT